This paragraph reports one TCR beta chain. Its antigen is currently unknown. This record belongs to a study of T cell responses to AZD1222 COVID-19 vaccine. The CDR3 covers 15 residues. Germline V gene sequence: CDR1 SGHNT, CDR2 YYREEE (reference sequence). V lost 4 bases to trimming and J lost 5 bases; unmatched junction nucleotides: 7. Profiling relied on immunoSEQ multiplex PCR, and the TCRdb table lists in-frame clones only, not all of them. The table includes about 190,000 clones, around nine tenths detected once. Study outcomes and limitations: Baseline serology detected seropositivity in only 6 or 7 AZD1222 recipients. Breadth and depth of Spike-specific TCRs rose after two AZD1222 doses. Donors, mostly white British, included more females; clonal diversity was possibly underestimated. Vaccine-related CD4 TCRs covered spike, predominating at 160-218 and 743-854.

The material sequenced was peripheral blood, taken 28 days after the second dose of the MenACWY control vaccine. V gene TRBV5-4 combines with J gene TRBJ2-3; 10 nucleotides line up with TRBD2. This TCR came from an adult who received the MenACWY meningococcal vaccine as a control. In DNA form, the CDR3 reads TGTGCCAGCAGCGCCCCTAGCGGGAGTGGAGATACGCAGTATTTT. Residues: CASSAPSGSGDTQYF.